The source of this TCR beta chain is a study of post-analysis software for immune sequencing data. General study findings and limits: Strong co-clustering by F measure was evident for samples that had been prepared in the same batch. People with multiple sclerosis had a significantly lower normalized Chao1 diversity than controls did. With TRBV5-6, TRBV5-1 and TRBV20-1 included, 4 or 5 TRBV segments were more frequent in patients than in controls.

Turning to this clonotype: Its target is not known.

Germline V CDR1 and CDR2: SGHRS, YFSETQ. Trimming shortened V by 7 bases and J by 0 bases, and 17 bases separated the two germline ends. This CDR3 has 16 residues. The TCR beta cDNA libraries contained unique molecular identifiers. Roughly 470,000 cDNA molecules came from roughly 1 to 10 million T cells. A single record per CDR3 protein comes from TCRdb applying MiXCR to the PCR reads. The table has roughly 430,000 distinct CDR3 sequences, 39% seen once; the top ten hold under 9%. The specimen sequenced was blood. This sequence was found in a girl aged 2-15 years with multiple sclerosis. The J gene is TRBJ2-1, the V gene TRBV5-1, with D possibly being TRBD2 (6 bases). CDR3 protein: CASRDSFFSSYNEQFF. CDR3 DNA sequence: TGCGCCAGCCGGGACTCATTTTTCAGCTCCTACAATGAGCAGTTCTTC.